These T cell receptor beta chains were read from a single sample in a study of Graves' ophthalmopathy and Graves' hyperthyroidism. One entry per CDR3 protein results from TCRdb running MiXCR on the multiplex PCR reads. The table lists 620,000 or so distinct CDR3 sequences, approximately 22% of them singletons. The sample taken for sequencing was peripheral blood. The receptor set was obtained from a woman younger than 35 with stable Graves' hyperthyroidism. Some clones in this sample may be carry-over from other donors' samples. CDR3s include the opening cysteine and the closing phenylalanine or tryptophan. Fields, in order: clone size, V gene, J gene, D gene, CDR3 protein, CDR3 DNA. A D gene is named only where the DNA matches it firmly. Clone size is shown for a subset of rows, as once, few, many or a class of expanded clone.

-	TRBV11-2	TRBJ2-7	-	CASRPIAGPGNEQYF	TGTGCCAGCCGACCCATTGCGGGGCCGGGGAACGAGCAGTACTTC
few	TRBV19	TRBJ2-5	TRBD1	CASSIMGQGAFETQYF	TGTGCCAGTAGTATAATGGGACAGGGGGCTTTCGAGACCCAGTACTTC
many	TRBV29-1	TRBJ2-5	-	CSAVRDGSPLETQYF	TGCAGCGCAGTCCGGGACGGTTCCCCACTAGAGACCCAGTACTTC
many	TRBV12-3/TRBV12-4	TRBJ1-2	-	CASSRDGEGVYGYTF	TGTGCCAGCAGCCGAGACGGGGAAGGGGTCTATGGCTACACCTTC
-	TRBV28	TRBJ2-7	TRBD2	CASRPGLAGASYEQYF	TGTGCCAGCAGACCCGGACTAGCGGGAGCCTCCTACGAGCAGTACTTC
many	TRBV6-4	TRBJ1-6	-	CASSDPQGPNAGGWPPLHF	TGTGCCAGCAGTGACCCACAGGGTCCGAACGCCGGCGGGTGGCCACCCCTCCACTTT
many	TRBV12-3/TRBV12-4	TRBJ1-1	-	CASTRDIGTEAFF	TGTGCCAGCACCCGGGACATTGGCACTGAAGCTTTCTTT
many	TRBV20-1	TRBJ1-1	TRBD1	CSAREAGGITEAFF	TGCAGTGCTAGAGAGGCAGGGGGCATCACTGAAGCTTTCTTT
many	TRBV15	TRBJ1-5	-	CATSRDGGGGGNQPQHF	TGTGCCACCAGCAGAGATGGGGGGGGAGGGGGCAATCAGCCCCAGCATTTT
few	TRBV28	TRBJ2-2	TRBD2	CASSLWREVGSGRATGELFF	TGTGCCAGCAGTTTATGGAGAGAAGTAGGTAGCGGGAGGGCCACCGGGGAGCTGTTTTTT
-	TRBV5-1	TRBJ1-1	-	CASRGDRAANTEAFF	TGCGCCAGCAGGGGGGACCGAGCGGCGAACACTGAAGCTTTCTTT
many	TRBV2	TRBJ2-7	-	CASSPYLPPNEQYF	TGTGCCAGCAGTCCGTACCTACCTCCTAACGAGCAGTACTTC
many	TRBV27	TRBJ1-5	-	CASSLVYGSNQPQHF	TGTGCCAGCAGTTTAGTTTATGGCAGCAATCAGCCCCAGCATTTT
-	TRBV18	TRBJ1-2	TRBD1	CASSQEAGTGNYGYTF	TGTGCCAGCTCCCAAGAAGCCGGGACAGGGAACTATGGCTACACCTTC
many	TRBV2	TRBJ2-7	TRBD1	CASKGQGLSYEQYF	TGTGCCAGCAAGGGACAGGGACTTTCCTACGAGCAGTACTTC